Given below is one T cell receptor (beta chain) in context. This CDR3 has 14 residues. Trimming cost V 10 bases and J 6 bases; bases outside gene matches: 13. From germline, CDR1 is LNHDA and CDR2 SQIVND (reference sequence). The data stem from a study of sequential checkpoint blockade in melanoma. Produced via immunoSEQ multiplex PCR; TCRdb's table is partial and in-frame only. The sample contains some 35,000 clones, 70% to 90% of which appear only once. The treatment is: randomized to nivolumab then ipilimumab (arm A) or the reverse (arm B). V gene TRBV19 combines with J gene TRBJ2-7; 9 bases are a match to TRBD1. This sequence was found in a human donor with melanoma. The sequences come from CD8+ T cells sorted from blood (inferred from file names), collected from a patient given nivolumab and ipilimumab in sequence. CDR3 amino acids: CATDAGTGYSEQYF. As DNA, the CDR3 is TGTGCCACCGACGCGGGGACAGGGTATTCCGAGCAGTACTTC.